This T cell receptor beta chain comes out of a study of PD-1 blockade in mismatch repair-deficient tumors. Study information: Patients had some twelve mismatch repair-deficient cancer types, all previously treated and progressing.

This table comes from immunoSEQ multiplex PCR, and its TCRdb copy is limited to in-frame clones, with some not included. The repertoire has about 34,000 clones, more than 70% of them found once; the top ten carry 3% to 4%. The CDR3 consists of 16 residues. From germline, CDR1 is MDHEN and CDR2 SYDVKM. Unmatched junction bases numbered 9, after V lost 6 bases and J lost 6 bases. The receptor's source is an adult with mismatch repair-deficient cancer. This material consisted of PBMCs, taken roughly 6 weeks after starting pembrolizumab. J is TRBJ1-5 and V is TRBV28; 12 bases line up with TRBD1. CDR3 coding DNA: TGTGCCAGCAGAAAAGCCGGGACAGGGGGCGTTCAGCCCCAGCATTTT. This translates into CASRKAGTGGVQPQHF.